This T cell receptor beta chain derives from a study of T cell responses to AZD1222 COVID-19 vaccine. Study background: Second-dose schedules of about 4 or about 12 weeks were combined. The study, taken as a whole, reports: No repertoire was sampled before or during the peak T cell response, only after it. The breadth and depth of Spike-specific TCRs increased once two AZD1222 doses had been given. Reports say nearly half of spike-specific TCRs go after unmutated variant regions.

V lost 2 bases, J lost 8 bases, and 10 bases stayed unmatched. From germline, CDR1 is MNHEY and CDR2 SVGEGT. The CDR3 consists of 16 residues. This clone appeared once. Antigen specificity is unknown. The protocol was immunoSEQ multiplex PCR, while the TCRdb copy is restricted to in-frame clones and leaves out a portion. The repertoire holds 65,000 to 95,000 clones, with more than 75% as singletons. The chain carries TRBV6-2 or TRBV6-3 and TRBJ1-1, with 11 nucleotides matching TRBD1. Sequencing used peripheral blood, obtained on day 0 of AZD1222 vaccination. The sequence was obtained from an adult in good health. The CDR3 here is CASSYLDRGRTEEAFF. DNA of the CDR3: TGTGCCAGCAGTTACCTGGACAGGGGGCGGACGGAAGAAGCTTTCTTT.